This entry lists 11 T cell receptor beta chains sequenced from one sample in a study of identical twins. Each CDR3 protein gets one entry after TCRdb re-called the 5' RACE reads with MiXCR. The sample includes approximately 500,000 distinct CDR3 sequences, 24% of them seen just once. These data are also associated with another study on T cells expressing NK-cell markers.

Sequencing was done on a sample of CD4+ T cells sorted from blood. The receptors shown here come from a woman between 18 and 29 years old in good health.

The chain is built from TRBV12-3 or TRBV12-4 and TRBJ1-4; a weak D match, TRBD1 (5 bases). The CDR3 runs to 15 residues. V lost 5 bases and J lost 4, with 14 bases in between. CDR3 loop: CASSPAGRFNEKLFF. The CDR3 region has the DNA TGTGCCAGCAGTCCGGCGGGACGGTTTAATGAAAAACTGTTTTTT.

The CDR3 DNA reads TGTGCCAGCAGTGTCGGGGCAGGGGCCAAAAACATTCAGTACTTC. Translating gives CASSVGAGAKNIQYF. V is TRBV6-1 and J is TRBJ2-4; D could derive from TRBD1 or TRBD2 (5 bases each). The CDR3 is 15 amino acids. V lost 4 bases and J lost 1, with 11 bases in between. CDR1 and CDR2 from the germline V gene are MNHNS and SASEGT.

The J gene is TRBJ2-1, the V gene TRBV6-6; D is undetermined. V gave up 6 bases and J gave up 12 bases, with 18 bases separating them. CDR1 and CDR2 (germline): MNHNY, SVGAGI (reference sequence). The CDR3 runs 13 residues. DNA of the CDR3: TGTGCCAGCAGGTTCCCCGGGCCCCTGGGGCAGTTCTTC. It specifies CASRFPGPLGQFF.

This clonotype appeared a few times. The chain recombines TRBV15 with TRBJ2-2, with D perhaps matching TRBD2 (7 bases). The CDR3 loop spans 13 amino acids. Germline CDR1 reads LNHNV; CDR2 reads YYDKDF (reference sequence). Between the trimmed V and J ends, which lost 8 bases and 5 bases, there was a span of 12 bases. The CDR3 sequence: CATGEGGTGELFF. The DNA for the CDR3 is TGTGCCACCGGAGAGGGGGGGACCGGGGAGCTGTTTTTT.

This clonotype was seen more than once but under ten times. The J gene is TRBJ2-1, the V gene TRBV6-2 or TRBV6-3; D could derive from TRBD1 or TRBD2 (5 bases each). Germline CDR1 MNHEY, CDR2 SVGEGT. V lost 4 bases to trimming and J lost 15 bases, with 16 bases between them. The CDR3 loop spans 12 amino acids. CDR3 coding DNA: TGTGCCAGCAGTTCGGGACCCCTGAGGGGGTTCTTC. This codes for CASSSGPLRGFF.

The chain recombines TRBV2 with TRBJ1-1, with D maybe TRBD1 (6 bases). Germline CDR1 reads SNHLY; CDR2 reads FYNNEI. V dropped 4 bases and J dropped 7 bases, with 10 bases sitting between them. The CDR3 runs 12 residues. CDR3 protein: CASSAAGDEAFF. CDR3 nucleotides: TGTGCCAGCAGTGCAGCAGGGGATGAAGCTTTCTTT.

Worth noting for this clonotype: Its ends do not fully match the called genes, so a read error is possible. The chain joins TRBV7-9 to TRBJ2-7, with 11 bases matching TRBD1. The CDR3 runs to 15 residues. Per germline, CDR1 SEHNR and CDR2 FQNEAQ (reference sequence). Here the CDR3 DNA reads TGTACCAGCAGCCCCGGGACAGGGGGCTCCTACGAGCAGTACTTC. Encoded protein: CTSSPGTGGSYEQYF.

V is TRBV6-1 and J is TRBJ1-1, with D unresolved. V shed 1 base and J shed 1 base, with 7 bases lying between them. The CDR3 totals 14 residues. Per germline, CDR1 MNHNS and CDR2 SASEGT. The CDR3 region is CASSEENSNTEAFF. In DNA form, the CDR3 reads TGTGCCAGCAGTGAAGAGAACTCGAACACTGAAGCTTTCTTT.

This clonotype was found a few times. The rearrangement links TRBV7-2 to TRBJ2-7, with D perhaps TRBD2 (6 bases). Trimming stripped 1 base from V and 3 bases from J, with 13 bases between. The CDR3 is 15 residues long. CDR1 is SGHTA, CDR2 FQGNSA, per germline. CDR3 bases: TGTGCCAGCAGCTTAGAGGTCGTCGGGGGCTACGAGCAGTACTTC. Its protein product is CASSLEVVGGYEQYF.

The rearrangement links TRBV7-9 to TRBJ2-1, with D uncertain. The V and J ends lost 4 bases and 10 bases respectively, with 11 bases between them. Germline V CDR1 and CDR2: SEHNR, FQNEAQ (reference sequence). The CDR3 contains 12 residues. The CDR3 sequence: CASSSVGDEQFF. In nucleotides, the CDR3 is TGTGCCAGCAGCTCCGTCGGTGACGAGCAGTTCTTC.

The rearrangement joins TRBV20-1 to TRBJ1-5; the match to TRBD1 covers 7 bases. The J segment lost 4 bases and the V segment lost 5 bases, leaving 11 bases of the junction unmatched. Germline CDR1 reads DFQATT; CDR2 reads SNEGSKA (reference sequence). The CDR3 consists of 15 residues. The CDR3 spells CSAGRQGGRNQPQHF. The CDR3 DNA is TGCAGTGCTGGACGACAGGGTGGCCGAAATCAGCCCCAGCATTTT.